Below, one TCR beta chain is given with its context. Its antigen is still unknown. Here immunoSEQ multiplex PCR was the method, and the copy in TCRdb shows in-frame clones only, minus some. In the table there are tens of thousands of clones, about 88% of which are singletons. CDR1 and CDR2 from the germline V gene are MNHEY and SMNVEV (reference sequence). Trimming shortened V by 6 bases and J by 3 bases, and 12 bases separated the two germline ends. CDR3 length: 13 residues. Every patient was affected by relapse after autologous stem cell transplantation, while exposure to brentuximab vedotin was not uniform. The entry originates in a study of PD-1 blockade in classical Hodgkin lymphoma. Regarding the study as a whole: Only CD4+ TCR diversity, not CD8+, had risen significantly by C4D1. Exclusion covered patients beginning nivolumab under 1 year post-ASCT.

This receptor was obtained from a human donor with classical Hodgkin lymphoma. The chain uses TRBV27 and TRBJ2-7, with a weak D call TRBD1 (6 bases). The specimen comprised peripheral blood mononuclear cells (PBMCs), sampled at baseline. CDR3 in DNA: TGTGCCAGCAGAAGGGACAAACGCTACGAGCAGTACTTC. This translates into CASRRDKRYEQYF.